A single T cell receptor (beta chain) is shown here with its context. Its target is unknown. This entry is derived from a study of Graves' ophthalmopathy and Graves' hyperthyroidism. General observations from the study: Both a roughly 70% sensitivity and an approximately 75% specificity characterized the model's predictions of ophthalmopathy progression. The 13-signature model separated ophthalmopathy from stable hyperthyroidism at almost 90% sensitivity and roughly 80% specificity.

The germline CDR1 and CDR2 sequences are SGHVS and FQNEAQ. After removal of 1 base from V and 8 bases from J, the junction contained 7 bases not matched to a gene. CDR3 length: 14 residues. Transcripts of RNA were the source for amplifying TCR beta CDR3 regions. HTBI primers served in a first-round RT-PCR, which a second-round multiplex PCR followed. One entry per CDR3 protein, called by TCRdb with MiXCR from the multiplex PCR reads. The sample holds 300,000 to 400,000 distinct CDR3 sequences, about 15% seen once. Hyperthyroidism was classified as stable if no ophthalmopathy occurred within 18 months of follow-up. PBMCs were isolated from a roughly 10 ml sample of fresh peripheral blood.

V usage is TRBV7-8 and J usage is TRBJ1-1; 7 bases match TRBD1. Input material: peripheral blood. The source of this sequence is an adult woman with stable Graves' hyperthyroidism. CDR3 amino acids: CASSLGDSPPEAFF. As DNA, the CDR3 is TGTGCCAGCAGCTTAGGGGACAGCCCGCCCGAAGCTTTCTTT.